Sequencing of this T cell receptor (beta chain) was carried out in a study of cytomegalovirus exposure and HLA in healthy donors. Whole-study results and caveats: One later analysis, an examination of the approximately 120 validation repertoires, found that first-cohort TCR clusters tended to co-occur in them. The listing of about 150 TCR beta chains classed them as cytomegalovirus-associated. Cytomegalovirus status was reportedly diagnosed by the classifier with high specificity and sensitivity. Rare TCR sequences dominated, though some public TCRs recurred in many donors.

In regard to this clone: Its antigen remains unidentified. Sequence at one end of the junction differs from germline and may be a read error.

CDR1 SSHAT and CDR2 FNYEAQ come from the germline V gene (reference sequence). The length of the CDR3 is 15 residues. Some clones are missing from TCRdb's copy, which holds only in-frame ones; the method was immunoSEQ multiplex PCR. The sample holds approximately 58,000 clones, about 91% seen once. The sample was PBMCs. The V and J genes are TRBV7-7 and TRBJ2-1; D may be TRBD2 (5 bases). The TCR comes from a woman younger than 45 in good health and CMV-seronegative. The CDR3 protein is CASSLGPAANNEQFF. Written as DNA, the CDR3 is TGTGCTAGCAGCTTAGGGCCAGCGGCCAACAATGAGCAGTTCTTC. The full variable domain, its missing parts supplied by reference TRBV7-7 and TRBJ2-1, is GAGVSQSPRYKVTKRGQDVTLRCDPISSHATLYWYQQALGQGPEFLTYFNYEAQPDKSGLPSDRFSAERPEGSISTLTIQRTEQRDSAMYRCASSLGPAANNEQFFGPGTRLTVL.